The clone carrying this T cell receptor (beta chain) has a count of ten or more. The antigen remains undetermined. The sample belongs to a study of identical twins. Looked up from germline, CDR1 is SGHDN and CDR2 is FVKESK. This CDR3 comprises 16 residues. The V end lost 1 base, the J end lost 1 base, and 8 bases lay between the germline ends. Addition of a universal primer site occurred through template switching, and cDNA carried unique molecular identifiers. MiXCR was run by TCRdb on the 5' RACE reads, yielding one entry per CDR3 protein. In the table there are some 460,000 distinct CDR3 sequences, approximately 15% of which are singletons. Findings and caveats of the study: Memory repertoires showed no such pattern, whereas abundant cord blood beta clonotypes carried fewer insertions.

These data are also associated with another study on yellow fever vaccine responses in identical twins.

The V gene is TRBV14, the J gene TRBJ2-6; D ambiguous. Sequencing was done on a sample of CD4+ T cells sorted from blood. The TCR sequence derives from a woman aged 18-30 years in good health. The CDR3 coding sequence is TGTGCCAGCAGCCAAGTCTCGACTTCTGGGGCCAACGTCCTGACTTTC. Protein: CASSQVSTSGANVLTF. The variable domain in full, completed from reference TRBV14 and TRBJ2-6, reads EAGVTQFPSHSVIEKGQTVTLRCDPISGHDNLYWYRRVMGKEIKFLLHFVKESKQDESGMPNNRFLAERTGGTYSTLKVQPAELEDSGVYFCASSQVSTSGANVLTFGAGSRLTVL.